This TCR beta chain is from a study of blood T cell repertoires in COVID-19. From germline, CDR1 is LGHDT and CDR2 YNNKEL (reference sequence). This CDR3 spans 12 amino acids. V lost 0 bases and J 8 bases, leaving 6 bases between the germline ends. Here immunoSEQ multiplex PCR was the method, and the copy in TCRdb shows in-frame clones only, minus some. The sample has 87,000 or so clones, about 90% seen once. This receptor was taken from a man between 18 and 35 years old with COVID-19, enrolled during active disease. The J gene is TRBJ2-3, the V gene TRBV3-1 (or the pseudogene TRBV3-2); no clear D gene. The sequenced sample consisted of peripheral blood. This chain's CDR3 is CASSQESVTQYF. For the CDR3, the DNA is TGTGCCAGCAGCCAAGAGAGTGTTACGCAGTATTTT.